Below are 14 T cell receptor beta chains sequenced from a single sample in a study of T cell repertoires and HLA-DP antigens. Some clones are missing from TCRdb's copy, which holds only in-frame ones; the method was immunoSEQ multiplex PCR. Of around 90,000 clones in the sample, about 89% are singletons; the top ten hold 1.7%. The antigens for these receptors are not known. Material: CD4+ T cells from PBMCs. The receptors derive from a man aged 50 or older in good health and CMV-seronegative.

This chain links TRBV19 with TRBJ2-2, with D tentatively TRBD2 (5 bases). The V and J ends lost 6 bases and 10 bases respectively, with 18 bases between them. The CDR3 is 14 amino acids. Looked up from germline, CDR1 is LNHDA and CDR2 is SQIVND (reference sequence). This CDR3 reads CASSRHQRSVELFF. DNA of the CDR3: TGTGCCAGTAGCAGACACCAACGTAGCGTGGAGCTGTTTTTT. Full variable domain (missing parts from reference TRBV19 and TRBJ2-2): DGGITQSPKYLFRKEGQNVTLSCEQNLNHDAMYWYRQDPGQGLRLIYYSQIVNDFQKGDIAEGYSVSREKKESFPLTVTSAQKNPTAFYLCASSRHQRSVELFFGEGSRLTVL.

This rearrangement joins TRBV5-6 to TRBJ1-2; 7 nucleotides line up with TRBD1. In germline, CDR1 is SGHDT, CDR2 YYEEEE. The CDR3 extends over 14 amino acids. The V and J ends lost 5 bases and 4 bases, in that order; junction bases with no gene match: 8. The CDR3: CASSSDRAIYGYTF. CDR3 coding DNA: TGTGCCAGCAGTTCTGACAGGGCCATCTATGGCTACACCTTC.

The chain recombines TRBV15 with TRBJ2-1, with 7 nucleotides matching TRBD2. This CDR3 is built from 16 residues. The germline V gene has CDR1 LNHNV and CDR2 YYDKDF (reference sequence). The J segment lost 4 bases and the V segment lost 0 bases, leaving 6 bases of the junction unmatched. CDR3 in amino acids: CATSREASGSYNEQFF. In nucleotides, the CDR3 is TGTGCCACCAGCAGAGAGGCTAGCGGCAGTTACAATGAGCAGTTCTTC.

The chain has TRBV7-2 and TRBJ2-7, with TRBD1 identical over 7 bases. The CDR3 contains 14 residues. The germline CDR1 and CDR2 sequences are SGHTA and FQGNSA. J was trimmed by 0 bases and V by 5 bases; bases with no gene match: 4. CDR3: CASSQDRSSYEQYF. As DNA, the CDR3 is TGTGCCAGCAGCCAGGACAGGAGCTCCTACGAGCAGTACTTC. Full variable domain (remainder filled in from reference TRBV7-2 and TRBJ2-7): GAGVSQSPSNKVTEKGKDVELRCDPISGHTALYWYRQSLGQGLEFLIYFQGNSAPDKSGLPSDRFSAERTGGSVSTLTIQRTQQEDSAVYLCASSQDRSSYEQYFGPGTRLTVT.

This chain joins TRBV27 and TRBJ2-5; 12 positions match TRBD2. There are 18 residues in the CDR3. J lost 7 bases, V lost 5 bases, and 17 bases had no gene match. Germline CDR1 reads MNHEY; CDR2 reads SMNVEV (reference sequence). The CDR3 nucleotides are TGTGCCAGCAGTAGAAGACTAGCGGGAGAACTCAGTTTTGGGACCCAGTACTTC. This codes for CASSRRLAGELSFGTQYF.

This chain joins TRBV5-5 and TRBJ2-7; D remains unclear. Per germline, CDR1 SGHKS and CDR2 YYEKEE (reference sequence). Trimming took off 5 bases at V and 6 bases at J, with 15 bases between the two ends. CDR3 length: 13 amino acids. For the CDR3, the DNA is TGTGCCAGCAGTACGTCAGAGCGTTCCGAGCAGTACTTC. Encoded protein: CASSTSERSEQYF. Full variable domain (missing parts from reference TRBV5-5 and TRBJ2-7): DAGVTQSPTHLIKTRGQQVTLRCSPISGHKSVSWYQQVLGQGPQFIFQYYEKEERGRGNFPDRFSARQFPNYSSELNVNALLLGDSALYLCASSTSERSEQYFGPGTRLTVT.

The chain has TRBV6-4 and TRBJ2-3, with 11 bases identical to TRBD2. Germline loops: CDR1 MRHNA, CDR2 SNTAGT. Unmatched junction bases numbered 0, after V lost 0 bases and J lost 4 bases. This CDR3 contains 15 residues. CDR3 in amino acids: CASSDSSGGADTQYF. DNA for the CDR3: TGTGCCAGCAGTGACTCTAGCGGGGGGGCAGATACGCAGTATTTT.

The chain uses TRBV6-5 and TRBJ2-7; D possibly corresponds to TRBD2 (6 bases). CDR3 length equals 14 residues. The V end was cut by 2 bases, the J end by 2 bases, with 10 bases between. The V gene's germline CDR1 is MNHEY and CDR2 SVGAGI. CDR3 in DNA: TGTGCCAGCAGTTACGACACGGGAGCCTACGAGCAGTACTTC. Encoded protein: CASSYDTGAYEQYF.

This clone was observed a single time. The CDR3 is CASSPGGISGNTIYF. CDR3 DNA sequence: TGTGCCAGCAGCCCAGGGGGTATCTCTGGAAACACCATATATTTT. The gene calls are TRBV7-9 and TRBJ1-3, with TRBD1 matching over 7 bases. Germline CDR1 and CDR2: SEHNR and FQNEAQ (reference sequence). V was clipped by 5 bases and J by 0 bases; unmatched bases: 4. This CDR3 is built from 15 residues.

DNA of the CDR3: TGTGCCAGCAGTTACTTCGGACAGGGGCCCTCCTACGAGCAGTACTTC. Translation gives CASSYFGQGPSYEQYF. The rearrangement links TRBV6-6 to TRBJ2-7; 9 nucleotides agree with TRBD1. Germline trimming cut 1 base from V and 0 bases from J; bases unmatched to any gene: 4. Germline V gene lookup returns CDR1 MNHNY and CDR2 SVGAGI (reference sequence). The CDR3 totals 16 residues.

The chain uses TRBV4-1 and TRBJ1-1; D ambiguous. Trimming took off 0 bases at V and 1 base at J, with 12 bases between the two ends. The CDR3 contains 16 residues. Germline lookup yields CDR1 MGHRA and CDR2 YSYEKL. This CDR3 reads CASSQEWRSGNTEAFF. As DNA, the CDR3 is TGCGCCAGCAGCCAAGAGTGGAGATCAGGGAACACTGAAGCTTTCTTT.

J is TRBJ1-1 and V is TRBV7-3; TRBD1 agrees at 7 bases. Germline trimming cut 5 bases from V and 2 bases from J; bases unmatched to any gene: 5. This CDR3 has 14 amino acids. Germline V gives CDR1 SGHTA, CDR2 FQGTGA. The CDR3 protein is CASSPGTANTEAFF. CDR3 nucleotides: TGTGCCAGCAGCCCGGGGACAGCTAACACTGAAGCTTTCTTT.

CDR3 sequence reads: CASRDWGQGAYEQYF. In DNA, the CDR3 is TGTGCCAGCAGGGACTGGGGACAGGGGGCTTACGAGCAGTACTTC. This chain uses TRBV2 with TRBJ2-7, with 12 bases aligning to TRBD1. V dropped 6 bases and J dropped 4; count of bases not matched to a gene: 7. Germline assignment: CDR1 SNHLY and CDR2 FYNNEI. This CDR3 is built from 15 residues. Using reference TRBV2 and TRBJ2-7 for the parts outside the CDR3, the full variable domain is EPEVTQTPSHQVTQMGQEVILRCVPISNHLYFYWYRQILGQKVEFLVSFYNNEISEKSEIFDDQFSVERPDGSNFTLKIRSTKLEDSAMYFCASRDWGQGAYEQYFGPGTRLTVT.

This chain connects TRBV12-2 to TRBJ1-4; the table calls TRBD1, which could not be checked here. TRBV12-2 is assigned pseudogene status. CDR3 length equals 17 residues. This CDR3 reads CASRPNVNSDSNEKLFF. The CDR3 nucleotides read TGTGCAAGTCGCCCCAACGTTAACTCGGACAGTAATGAAAAACTGTTTTTT.